These 29 T cell receptor beta chains share one sample of origin, sequenced in a study of cytomegalovirus exposure and HLA in healthy donors. Primers included in the PCR were 60 Vbeta and 13 Jbeta primers. Clones were sequenced by immunoSEQ multiplex PCR, and TCRdb holds only the in-frame ones, with some missing. The data hold 150,000 to 200,000 clones, with over 60% observed a single time. Material for sequencing was PBMCs. The receptors originated from a male donor in good health and CMV-seronegative.

The rearrangement links TRBV19 to TRBJ2-4; 8 bases agree with TRBD1. Unmatched junction bases numbered 16, after V lost 5 bases and J lost 13 bases. The CDR3 length is 15 residues. Germline lookup yields CDR1 LNHDA and CDR2 SQIVND (reference sequence). The CDR3 region is CASSPQGTGPAPQYF. The CDR3 DNA follows: TGTGCCAGTAGTCCCCAAGGGACAGGACCAGCTCCCCAGTACTTC.

The chain is built from TRBV19 and TRBJ2-7, with 8 bases lining up with TRBD1. V was pared by 5 bases and J by 6 bases, with 9 bases of the junction left unmatched. The germline gives CDR1 LNHDA, CDR2 SQIVND (reference sequence). The CDR3 spans 14 residues. CDR3 DNA sequence: TGTGCCAGTAGTGTTACAGGGGGTGGCTCCGAGCAGTACTTC. This translates into CASSVTGGGSEQYF.

The rearrangement links TRBV6-1 to TRBJ2-1; D is perhaps TRBD1 (6 bases). Germline CDR1 and CDR2: MNHNS and SASEGT. V was shortened by 7 bases and J by 7 bases, with 17 bases between the two germline ends. The CDR3 covers 14 residues. This CDR3 is CASKLGHRRNEQFF. In nucleotides, the CDR3 is TGTGCCAGCAAACTGGGACATCGACGGAATGAGCAGTTCTTC.

In this sample, this clone turned up a few times. The J gene is TRBJ2-7, the V gene TRBV6-1; TRBD2 matches 8 bases. Germline CDR1 is MNHNS and CDR2 is SASEGT. The V segment lost 11 bases and the J segment 3 bases; nucleotides outside the gene matches: 15. The CDR3 is 15 residues long. CDR3 nucleotides: TGTGCCGGGGGGCGGGAGGCTACCTCGAACTACGAGCAGTACTTC. Its translation is CAGGREATSNYEQYF.

The chain combines TRBV7-2 with TRBJ2-7; 10 nucleotides line up with TRBD2. The germline V gene encodes CDR1 SGHTA and CDR2 FQGNSA. CDR3 length: 15 amino acids. Trimming removed 2 bases from V and 3 bases from J; junction bases left unmatched: 4. DNA of the CDR3: TGTGCCAGCAGCTTAAGTGGACTAGCGGTCTACGAGCAGTACTTC. It specifies CASSLSGLAVYEQYF.

This chain uses TRBV4-1 with TRBJ1-5; tentatively, D is TRBD1 (5 bases). V lost 4 bases, J lost 9 bases, and 10 bases lay in between. Germline CDR1 and CDR2: MGHRA and YSYEKL. There are 12 residues in the CDR3. The CDR3: CASSPAGGPQHF. The DNA for the CDR3 is TGCGCCAGCAGCCCGGCGGGGGGGCCCCAGCATTTT.

This chain joins TRBV27 and TRBJ1-2; tentative D call: TRBD1 (6 bases). Deletions cut 4 bases from V and 8 bases from J, with 14 bases between. Germline lookup yields CDR1 MNHEY and CDR2 SMNVEV (reference sequence). The CDR3 is 13 residues long. CDR3 residues: CASSSDSSLGYTF. CDR3 coding DNA: TGTGCCAGCAGTTCGGACAGTTCCCTGGGCTACACCTTC.

V usage is TRBV5-1 and J usage is TRBJ2-7; TRBD1 agrees at 7 bases. CDR1 and CDR2 (germline): SGHRS, YFSETQ. V dropped 4 bases and J dropped 4; count of bases not matched to a gene: 11. The CDR3 length is 15 residues. The CDR3 protein is CASSINRDRGYEQYF. The CDR3 nucleotides read TGCGCCAGCAGCATAAACCGGGACAGAGGATACGAGCAGTACTTC.

Only a few counts were recorded for this clone. The V and J genes are TRBV10-3 and TRBJ2-1; TRBD1 agrees at 10 bases. From germline, CDR1 is ENHRY and CDR2 SYGVKD. This CDR3 comprises 17 residues. J lost 6 bases, V lost 3 bases, and 11 bases had no gene match. The CDR3 region has the DNA TGTGCCATCAGTGAACTGCGAGGGACAGGGGTAGGCAATGAGCAGTTCTTC. Encoded protein: CAISELRGTGVGNEQFF.

Note on this clone: Germline and junction disagree at one end, which may indicate a read error. The J gene is TRBJ2-3, the V gene TRBV7-9, with D unresolved. The CDR3 runs 11 residues. CDR1 and CDR2 (germline): SEHNR, FQNEAQ (reference sequence). CDR3 nucleotides: TGTTCCAGCAGCTCCCGGGATACGCAGTATTTT. Protein: CSSSSRDTQYF.

This clone appeared once. The chain has TRBV4-3 and TRBJ2-1; 8 bases map to TRBD1. Germline V gene lookup returns CDR1 LGHNA and CDR2 YSLEER. This CDR3 spans 17 amino acids. V shed 0 bases, J shed 7 bases, and the junction held 11 bases outside the gene matches. The CDR3 here is CASSQEAARDRHNEQFF. CDR3 in DNA: TGCGCCAGCAGCCAAGAGGCCGCACGGGACAGGCATAATGAGCAGTTCTTC.

This chain connects TRBV10-3 to TRBJ2-2; D is uncertain. The germline CDR1 and CDR2 sequences are ENHRY and SYGVKD. V was trimmed by 10 bases and J by 1 base, leaving 4 bases between them. This CDR3 is 11 amino acids long. CDR3 sequence reads: CATKNTGELFF. DNA for the CDR3: TGTGCCACCAAGAACACCGGGGAGCTGTTTTTT.

This chain links TRBV30 with TRBJ1-1; D uncertain. The germline CDR1 and CDR2 sequences are GTSNPN and SVGIG (reference sequence). The ends were cut back, 5 bases at V and 7 bases at J, with 5 bases in the middle. The CDR3 length is 9 residues. The CDR3 DNA is TGTGCCTGGGGGAGTGAAGCTTTCTTT. Its translation is CAWGSEAFF.

V and J are TRBV19 and TRBJ2-3, with 7 bases fitting TRBD1. Germline assignment: CDR1 LNHDA and CDR2 SQIVND (reference sequence). This CDR3 has 15 amino acids. The V gene end was trimmed by 5 bases and the J gene end by 0 bases; junction bases not matched to a gene: 5. The CDR3 region is CASSLLTGSTDTQYF. CDR3 DNA sequence: TGTGCCAGTAGTCTATTGACAGGGAGCACAGATACGCAGTATTTT.

This chain connects TRBV5-5 to TRBJ1-2; tentative D call: TRBD1 (5 bases). V shed 5 bases and J shed 8 bases, with 13 bases lying between them. CDR1 is SGHKS, CDR2 YYEKEE, per germline (reference sequence). The length of the CDR3 is 12 residues. CDR3 bases: TGTGCCAGCAGGGCCACAGGCGGCGGCTACACCTTC. As protein: CASRATGGGYTF.

The chain has TRBV27 and TRBJ1-1; D may be TRBD1 (6 bases). V lost 3 bases to trimming and J lost 2 bases, with 13 bases between them. This CDR3 contains 15 residues. Per germline, CDR1 MNHEY and CDR2 SMNVEV (reference sequence). The CDR3 coding sequence is TGTGCCAGCAGTTTTCCAGGGGCGCATAACACTGAAGCTTTCTTT. Its translation is CASSFPGAHNTEAFF.

The chain employs TRBV5-4 and TRBJ2-7, with D perhaps TRBD1 (5 bases). CDR1 is SGHNT, CDR2 YYREEE, per germline (reference sequence). The CDR3 runs 14 residues. V was pared by 2 bases and J by 4 bases, with 13 bases between. The CDR3, as DNA: TGTGCCAGCAGCTTTGACAGACAGATATACGAGCAGTACTTC. This codes for CASSFDRQIYEQYF.

The genes are TRBV28 and TRBJ1-5, with D tentatively TRBD1 (5 bases). From germline, CDR1 is MDHEN and CDR2 SYDVKM. V dropped 3 bases and J dropped 2 bases, with 11 bases sitting between them. This CDR3 has 15 amino acids. In DNA form, the CDR3 reads TGTGCCAGCAGTTTCCCCGGGGGAGGCAATCAGCCCCAGCATTTT. Its translation is CASSFPGGGNQPQHF.

This sequence joins TRBV6-1 and TRBJ1-3; the D gene is possibly TRBD1 (5 bases). The CDR3 length is 16 residues. V was shortened by 0 bases and J by 4 bases, with 13 bases between the two germline ends. The germline V gene has CDR1 MNHNS and CDR2 SASEGT. The CDR3 bases are TGTGCCAGCAGTGAAGCCCAGGGTTTTTCGGGAAACACCATATATTTT. Amino acids: CASSEAQGFSGNTIYF.

The CDR3 sequence is CASTLQFRTYNQPQHF. For the CDR3, the DNA is TGTGCCAGCACCCTCCAGTTTCGGACATACAATCAGCCCCAGCATTTT. The chain carries TRBV28 and TRBJ1-5; D is perhaps TRBD1 (5 bases). Germline V gene lookup returns CDR1 MDHEN and CDR2 SYDVKM. V lost 7 bases, J lost 3 bases, and 19 bases lay in between. CDR3 size: 16 residues.

CDR3 in amino acids: CASSLRGQIYSNYGYTF. CDR3 bases: TGTGCCAGCAGCTTGAGGGGACAAATCTATTCTAACTATGGCTACACCTTC. This chain joins TRBV5-6 and TRBJ1-2; tentatively, D is TRBD1 (6 bases). CDR3 length equals 17 residues. V was clipped by 1 base and J by 0 bases, with 16 bases between them. Per the germline V gene, CDR1 is SGHDT and CDR2 is YYEEEE.

This chain uses TRBV7-7 with TRBJ1-3; D is unresolved. The V end was cut by 6 bases, the J end by 1 base, with 7 bases between. The CDR3 has 13 amino acids. The V gene's germline CDR1 is SSHAT and CDR2 FNYEAQ (reference sequence). The CDR3 DNA is TGTGCCAGCAGTGACTTTTCTGGAAACACCATATATTTT. It specifies CASSDFSGNTIYF.

The V and J genes are TRBV7-2 and TRBJ1-5; a weak D match, TRBD1 (5 bases). CDR3 size: 12 residues. Between the trimmed V and J ends, which lost 4 bases and 9 bases, there was a span of 10 bases. Germline CDR1 is SGHTA and CDR2 is FQGNSA. The CDR3 bases are TGTGCCAGCAGCTCAATGGGGGGGCCCCAGCATTTT. It is translated as CASSSMGGPQHF. Together with reference TRBV7-2 and TRBJ1-5, the CDR3 gives the full variable domain: GAGVSQSPSNKVTEKGKDVELRCDPISGHTALYWYRQSLGQGLEFLIYFQGNSAPDKSGLPSDRFSAERTGGSVSTLTIQRTQQEDSAVYLCASSSMGGPQHFGDGTRLSIL.

The V gene is TRBV4-3, the J gene TRBJ1-1; no clear D gene. This CDR3 is built from 14 residues. The germline V and J ends were trimmed by 0 bases and 1 base, with 6 bases remaining between them. Germline values: CDR1 LGHNA, CDR2 YSLEER. The CDR3 nucleotides are TGCGCCAGCAGCCAAGATTCAGGGAACACTGAAGCTTTCTTT. Its translation is CASSQDSGNTEAFF.

CDR3 amino acids: CASSLTSGHNEQFF. The CDR3 coding sequence is TGTGCCAGCAGCTTAACTAGCGGCCACAATGAGCAGTTCTTC. The chain combines TRBV7-3 with TRBJ2-1; tentatively, D is TRBD2 (6 bases). Germline-derived CDR1 and CDR2 are SGHTA and FQGTGA. Trimming cost V 0 bases and J 5 bases, with 8 bases left between them. There are 14 residues in the CDR3. Supplemented by reference TRBV7-3 and TRBJ2-1, the full variable domain reads GAGVSQTPSNKVTEKGKYVELRCDPISGHTALYWYRQSLGQGPEFLIYFQGTGAADDSGLPNDRFFAVRPEGSVSTLKIQRTERGDSAVYLCASSLTSGHNEQFFGPGTRLTVL.

The chain joins TRBV7-2 to TRBJ2-1; no firm D call. From germline, CDR1 is SGHTA and CDR2 FQGNSA. V dropped 1 base and J dropped 7 bases, with 14 bases sitting between them. This CDR3 has 15 residues. Written as DNA, the CDR3 is TGTGCCAGCAGCTTAGTAATCTACCGCGGTAATGAGCAGTTCTTC. Protein: CASSLVIYRGNEQFF. The variable domain in full, with the rest retrieved from reference TRBV7-2 and TRBJ2-1, is GAGVSQSPSNKVTEKGKDVELRCDPISGHTALYWYRQSLGQGLEFLIYFQGNSAPDKSGLPSDRFSAERTGGSVSTLTIQRTQQEDSAVYLCASSLVIYRGNEQFFGPGTRLTVL.

The chain is built from TRBV6-5 and TRBJ2-7, with 7 bases that match TRBD1. Germline V lookup: CDR1 MNHEY, CDR2 SVGAGI. J gave up 3 bases and V 6 bases, and 5 bases lay outside the gene matches. This CDR3 comprises 13 residues. The chain's CDR3 is CASRRQGHYEQYF. The CDR3 DNA is TGTGCCAGCAGAAGACAGGGCCACTACGAGCAGTACTTC.

CDR3: CASTSQGQETQYF. Here the CDR3 DNA reads TGTGCCAGTACCTCTCAGGGGCAAGAGACCCAGTACTTC. The chain carries TRBV19 and TRBJ2-5, with a weak D call TRBD1 (6 bases). This CDR3 has 13 amino acids. Trimming cost V 7 bases and J 2 bases, with 11 bases left between them. Germline V gene data show CDR1 as LNHDA and CDR2 as SQIVND (reference sequence).

The chain carries TRBV7-8 and TRBJ1-3; D call uncertain. Germline CDR1 and CDR2: SGHVS and FQNEAQ. The CDR3 runs to 15 residues. V lost 1 base and J lost 0, with 7 bases in between. CDR3 residues: CASSLGAFSGNTIYF. The CDR3 nucleotides read TGTGCCAGCAGCTTAGGCGCCTTCTCTGGAAACACCATATATTTT.